These 20 T cell receptor beta chains came from one sample sequenced in a study of breast tumors, draining lymph nodes, adjacent tissues. TCRdb processed the multiplex PCR reads anew with MiXCR; each CDR3 protein has one entry. The sample yields under 150,000 distinct CDR3 sequences, about 22% seen once. Breast cancer patients provided tissue from their axillary draining lymph nodes. Specimen: axillary lymph node tissue. The source is a female donor with breast cancer. Some clones in this sample may be carry-over from other donors' samples.

This clonotype was counted at least ten times. The rearrangement links TRBV10-1 to TRBJ1-5, with no clear D. V lost 0 bases and J 4 bases, leaving 4 bases between the germline ends. The germline V gene encodes CDR1 WNHNN and CDR2 SYGVQD (reference sequence). The CDR3 spans 13 residues. This CDR3 is CASSESGNQPQHF. The CDR3 nucleotides read TGCGCCAGCAGTGAGTCGGGGAATCAGCCCCAGCATTTT.

This clonotype was counted at least ten times. The V and J genes are TRBV29-1 and TRBJ2-5; no reliable D call. The CDR3 covers 14 residues. Looked up from germline, CDR1 is SQVTM and CDR2 is ANQGSEA. V was pared by 1 base and J by 5 bases, with 14 bases between. The CDR3 DNA sequence: TGCAGCGTTGAAGTGTCCAGGCCCAGGGAGACCCAGTACTTC. This translates into CSVEVSRPRETQYF.

This clonotype was recorded at least ten times. The rearrangement joins TRBV20-1 to TRBJ1-3, with no clear D. The CDR3 sequence is 14 residues long. V shed 1 base and J shed 0 bases, with 7 bases lying between them. Germline V gene data show CDR1 as DFQATT and CDR2 as SNEGSKA (reference sequence). CDR3 loop: CSARGGHSGNTIYF. CDR3 DNA sequence: TGCAGTGCTAGAGGAGGTCACTCTGGAAACACCATATATTTT.

Points on this clonotype: This clone may be a read error of a much larger clone one base away. The genes are TRBV11-3 and TRBJ2-5, with D perhaps matching TRBD1 or TRBD2 (5 bases each). Germline-derived CDR1 and CDR2 are SGHNT and YENEEA. The CDR3 runs to 14 residues. CDR3 nucleotide sequence: TGTCCCAGCAGCTTAGTTCCGGGATCGGGGCCCCAGTACTTC. Its protein product is CPSSLVPGSGPQYF.

This clonotype came up many times. The V and J genes are TRBV10-3 and TRBJ2-7; D may be TRBD2 (5 bases). Germline lookup yields CDR1 ENHRY and CDR2 SYGVKD. The length of the CDR3 is 12 residues. V was shortened by 11 bases and J by 0 bases, with 11 bases between the two germline ends. CDR3 region: CAVSDYSYEQYF. The CDR3 DNA sequence: TGTGCCGTTTCAGACTACTCCTACGAGCAGTACTTC.

This clonotype was recorded once. This sequence joins TRBV6-2 or TRBV6-3 and TRBJ1-5; 7 bases fit TRBD1. The CDR3 has 14 amino acids. V shed 4 bases and J 4 bases; nucleotides not matched to a gene: 4. Germline V gene lookup returns CDR1 MNHEY and CDR2 SVGEGT. The chain's CDR3 is CASSWGQPNQPQHF. The CDR3 DNA reads TGTGCCAGCAGTTGGGGACAGCCTAATCAGCCCCAGCATTTT.

This clonotype was recorded many times. J is TRBJ2-7 and V is TRBV7-8; 9 nucleotides agree with TRBD2. CDR1 and CDR2 from the germline V gene are SGHVS and FQNEAQ. CDR3 length: 14 residues. V lost 5 bases and J lost 3; bases outside the gene matches: 5. The CDR3 DNA reads TGTGCCAGCAGCGCTAGCGGGGCGAACTACGAGCAGTACTTC. The encoded protein is CASSASGANYEQYF.

V usage is TRBV20-1 and J usage is TRBJ2-2; D is undetermined. Germline V gene data show CDR1 as DFQATT and CDR2 as SNEGSKA (reference sequence). The length of the CDR3 is 13 residues. The V end was cut by 3 bases, the J end by 0 bases, with 5 bases between. CDR3 DNA sequence: TGCAGTGCTAGCGACCCGAACACCGGGGAGCTGTTTTTT. Translated: CSASDPNTGELFF.

This clonotype was recorded at least ten times. This chain connects TRBV7-8 to TRBJ1-5; D not certain. Germline CDR1 is SGHVS and CDR2 is FQNEAQ. Between the trimmed V and J ends, which lost 3 bases and 3 bases, there was a span of 6 bases. The CDR3 is 13 amino acids. The CDR3 here is CASSFDLNQPQHF. The CDR3 region has the DNA TGTGCCAGCAGCTTCGATCTCAATCAGCCCCAGCATTTT. The variable domain in full, with the rest retrieved from reference TRBV7-8 and TRBJ1-5, is GAGVSQSPRYKVAKRGQDVALRCDPISGHVSLFWYQQALGQGPEFLTYFQNEAQLDKSGLPSDRFFAERPEGSVSTLKIQRTQQEDSAVYLCASSFDLNQPQHFGDGTRLSIL.

This clonotype was seen repeatedly, ten times or more. The gene calls are TRBV12-3 or TRBV12-4 and TRBJ2-1; either TRBD1 or TRBD2 may supply D (6 bases each). CDR3 length: 13 residues. The V end was cut by 3 bases, the J end by 6 bases, with 9 bases between. In DNA, the CDR3 is TGTGCCAGCAGTTTGGGGGGCCTCAATGAGCAGTTCTTC. This sequence encodes CASSLGGLNEQFF.

This clonotype was detected many times. The V gene is TRBV28, the J gene TRBJ2-7, with a tentative D call TRBD2 (5 bases). Germline V gives CDR1 MDHEN, CDR2 SYDVKM. This CDR3 is 13 amino acids long. With 7 bases removed from V and 5 bases from J, the gap between germline ends came to 15 bases. CDR3 DNA sequence: TGTGCCAGCATGACTGCAGACTATGACGAGCAGTACTTC. Its protein is CASMTADYDEQYF.

This clonotype showed up just a few times. A much larger clone sits a single nucleotide away, making a read error possible. The chain recombines TRBV4-1 with TRBJ2-7, with D perhaps being TRBD1 or TRBD2 (5 bases each). The CDR3 length is 15 residues. Looked up from germline, CDR1 is MGHRA and CDR2 is YSYEKL. Trimming took off 0 bases at V and 6 bases at J, with 15 bases between the two ends. The CDR3 DNA is TGCGCCAGCAGCCAAGACCCCGGGGACCCTCTCGAGCAGTACTTC. This encodes CASSQDPGDPLEQYF.

This clonotype has at least ten counts. This chain connects TRBV7-6 to TRBJ1-3; the D is unclear. The germline V and J ends were trimmed by 8 bases and 2 bases, with 1 base remaining between them. Germline V CDR1 and CDR2: SGHVS, FNYEAQ. This CDR3 contains 10 residues. The CDR3 DNA is TGTGCCAGCGCTGGAAACACCATATATTTT. As protein: CASAGNTIYF.

V usage is TRBV6-1 and J usage is TRBJ2-3; a possible D gene is TRBD1 (6 bases). This CDR3 has 18 amino acids. Looked up from germline, CDR1 is MNHNS and CDR2 is SASEGT. V was trimmed by 3 bases and J by 0 bases, leaving 19 bases between them. CDR3 in DNA: TGTGCCAGCAGTGAGGAAAGGTTTGGGGGCGGGAGCACAGATACGCAGTATTTT. Translating it yields CASSEERFGGGSTDTQYF.

This clonotype was observed a handful of times. The chain recombines TRBV27 with TRBJ2-7; maybe TRBD1 (5 bases). Trimming cost V 3 bases and J 0 bases, with 18 bases left between them. Germline lookup yields CDR1 MNHEY and CDR2 SMNVEV (reference sequence). The CDR3 loop spans 17 amino acids. CDR3 residues: CASSLGWGSQSSYEQYF. CDR3 DNA sequence: TGTGCCAGCAGTTTGGGCTGGGGCTCACAGAGCTCCTACGAGCAGTACTTC.

This clonotype occurred a few times. The chain links TRBV6-1 to TRBJ2-3; 8 nucleotides agree with TRBD2. J was trimmed by 2 bases and V by 7 bases; bases with no gene match: 5. The CDR3 contains 14 residues. Germline CDR1 is MNHNS and CDR2 is SASEGT. Here the CDR3 DNA reads TGTGCCAGCAAACTAGCGGAAGCCACAGATACGCAGTATTTT. Translating gives CASKLAEATDTQYF.

The chain is built from TRBV6-5 and TRBJ2-6, with TRBD1 as a possible D gene (6 bases). The CDR3 has 16 amino acids. From germline, CDR1 is MNHEY and CDR2 SVGAGI. The V and J ends lost 2 bases and 2 bases respectively, with 10 bases between them. The CDR3 region is CASSYGGHAGANVLTF. DNA for the CDR3: TGTGCCAGCAGTTACGGGGGCCACGCTGGGGCCAACGTCCTGACTTTC.

This clonotype was recorded many times. V is TRBV7-3 and J is TRBJ2-5; 8 bases are shared with TRBD1. The CDR3 runs 15 residues. Germline-derived CDR1 and CDR2 are SGHTA and FQGTGA. V gave up 2 bases and J gave up 5 bases; unmatched junction bases: 7. Here the CDR3 DNA reads TGTGCCAGCAGCTTACGTCCAGGGGGCATGGAGACCCAGTACTTC. Protein sequence: CASSLRPGGMETQYF.

This clonotype occurred many times. The chain combines TRBV12-5 with TRBJ2-2; D not resolved. V was clipped by 4 bases and J by 8 bases, with 5 bases between them. This CDR3 region has 11 residues. Germline-derived CDR1 and CDR2 are LGHNT and FRNRAP. CDR3 nucleotides: TGTGCTAGTGGTTCTTTGGGGGAGCTGTTTTTT. It translates to CASGSLGELFF.

Details on this clonotype: Just one base apart from a much larger clone, this may be a read error. The chain couples TRBV12-3 or TRBV12-4 to TRBJ1-2; D is unresolved. CDR3 length equals 13 residues. The CDR3 loop reads CVSSLSTNYGYTF. CDR3 coding DNA: TGTGTCAGCAGTTTATCCACTAACTATGGCTACACCTTC.